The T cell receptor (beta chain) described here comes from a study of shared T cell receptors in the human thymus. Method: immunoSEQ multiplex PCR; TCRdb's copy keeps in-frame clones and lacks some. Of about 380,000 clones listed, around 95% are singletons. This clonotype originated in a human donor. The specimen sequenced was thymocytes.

Here the CDR3 reads CASSGFGPGGLYSNQPQHF. DNA of the CDR3: TGTGCCAGCAGTGGGTTCGGCCCCGGGGGGTTATATAGCAATCAGCCCCAGCATTTT. The chain couples TRBV6-1 to TRBJ1-5; a possible D gene is TRBD1 (5 bases). Per the germline V gene, CDR1 is MNHNS and CDR2 is SASEGT. With 4 bases removed from V and 0 bases from J, the gap between germline ends came to 22 bases. This CDR3 comprises 19 residues.